The 31 T cell receptor beta chains reported below all come from one sample, sequenced in a study of T cell responses to AZD1222 COVID-19 vaccine (dated by TCRdb to the early 2020s). The sample's time point label, decoded: about 28 days (+/-7) after the second vaccine dose. To prepare the library, the immunoSEQ multiplex PCR assay was applied. TCRdb holds this immuneACCESS table with in-frame rearrangements only. Some clones are missing; in checked studies, unresolved V genes explain under half, and the rest has no known cause. This sample comprises about 27,000 clones, 92% of them detected only once. Of the sample, approximately 7.6% falls within the top ten clones. The sequenced sample was peripheral blood, obtained 28 days after the second AZD1222 dose. The source is an adult who received the AZD1222 COVID-19 vaccine.

This clone was detected only once. The chain carries TRBV7-6 and TRBJ2-1, with 10 bases matching TRBD2. From germline, CDR1 is SGHVS and CDR2 FNYEAQ. After removal of 6 bases from V and 6 bases from J, the junction contained 11 bases not matched to a gene. This CDR3 is 16 amino acids long. CDR3 sequence reads: CASRPSETSGTNEQFF. DNA for the CDR3: TGTGCCAGCAGGCCCTCGGAAACTAGCGGGACCAATGAGCAGTTCTTC.

The chain combines TRBV15 with TRBJ1-5; D not certain. Germline V gene lookup returns CDR1 LNHNV and CDR2 YYDKDF (reference sequence). The CDR3 has 16 amino acids. Trimming removed 7 bases from V and 0 bases from J, with 16 bases in between. Here the CDR3 reads CATTIESRYSNQPQHF. The CDR3 DNA sequence: TGTGCCACCACCATCGAGAGCAGGTATAGCAATCAGCCCCAGCATTTT.

The chain uses TRBV28 and TRBJ2-6; a possible D gene is TRBD1 (5 bases). Trimming removed 5 bases at V and 0 bases at J, with 14 bases between. This CDR3 region has 17 residues. Per the germline V gene, CDR1 is MDHEN and CDR2 is SYDVKM. As DNA, the CDR3 is TGTGCCAGCAGTCACGTTCAGGGATACTCTGGGGCCAACGTCCTGACTTTC. Translation gives CASSHVQGYSGANVLTF.

The V gene is TRBV6-2 or TRBV6-3, the J gene TRBJ1-5; 12 bases line up with TRBD1. The CDR3 consists of 18 residues. J gave up 0 bases and V 5 bases, and 8 bases lay outside the gene matches. Germline CDR1 is MNHEY and CDR2 is SVGEGT. CDR3 sequence reads: CASSIRDRGLYSNQPQHF. Written as DNA, the CDR3 is TGTGCCAGCAGTATCCGGGACAGGGGGCTATATAGCAATCAGCCCCAGCATTTT.

The chain recombines TRBV27 with TRBJ1-2, with no clear D. V was cut by 6 bases and J by 1 base, with 9 bases left in between. The CDR3 sequence is 13 residues long. Looked up from germline, CDR1 is MNHEY and CDR2 is SMNVEV (reference sequence). The CDR3 here is CASSTNNNYGYTF. Here the CDR3 DNA reads TGTGCCAGCAGCACCAATAATAACTATGGCTACACCTTC.

The V and J genes are TRBV28 and TRBJ1-6, with D perhaps matching TRBD1 (5 bases). This CDR3 contains 16 residues. Trimming took off 5 bases at V and 7 bases at J, with 18 bases between the two ends. CDR1 is MDHEN and CDR2 is SYDVKM in the germline V gene. The CDR3 sequence is CASSPVGLGPNSPLHF. CDR3 DNA: TGTGCCAGCAGTCCCGTGGGGCTCGGGCCCAATTCACCCCTCCACTTT.

V is TRBV3-1 (or the pseudogene TRBV3-2) and J is TRBJ1-5, with unresolved D. V was clipped by 2 bases and J by 4 bases, with 9 bases between them. The germline V gene has CDR1 LGHDT and CDR2 YNNKEL (reference sequence). This CDR3 contains 14 residues. The CDR3 DNA sequence: TGTGCCAGCAGCCAAAGGGAAGGTAATCAGCCCCAGCATTTT. Residues: CASSQREGNQPQHF.

V and J are TRBV7-6 and TRBJ1-2; D might be TRBD1 (5 bases). The germline gives CDR1 SGHVS, CDR2 FNYEAQ. The V end was cut by 5 bases, the J end by 1 base, with 17 bases between. CDR3 length: 16 amino acids. CDR3 region: CASSPGTVGSNYGYTF. The DNA for the CDR3 is TGTGCCAGCAGCCCAGGGACCGTTGGAAGTAACTATGGCTACACCTTC.

This chain joins TRBV28 and TRBJ2-7; 13 bases line up with TRBD2. The germline CDR1 and CDR2 sequences are MDHEN and SYDVKM. J was trimmed by 4 bases and V by 5 bases; bases with no gene match: 5. The CDR3 covers 15 residues. The CDR3 nucleotides read TGTGCCAGCAGTCCCCGGACTAGCGGGAGTTACGAGCAGTACTTC. As protein: CASSPRTSGSYEQYF.

V is TRBV5-1 and J is TRBJ1-5; the match to TRBD1 covers 7 bases. Losses at the gene ends were 0 bases for V and 7 bases for J; bases not matched to a gene: 4. The CDR3 has 14 residues. The germline gives CDR1 SGHRS, CDR2 YFSETQ. The CDR3 is CASSLAQGGQPQHF. Here the CDR3 DNA reads TGCGCCAGCAGCTTGGCCCAGGGGGGCCAGCCCCAGCATTTT. Combining the CDR3 with reference TRBV5-1 and TRBJ1-5 gives the whole variable domain KAGVTQTPRYLIKTRGQQVTLSCSPISGHRSVSWYQQTPGQGLQFLFEYFSETQRNKGNFPGRFSGRQFSNSRSEMNVSTLELGDSALYLCASSLAQGGQPQHFGDGTRLSIL.

The V call is TRBV5-1, the J call TRBJ2-1; the D is unclear. V was trimmed by 0 bases and J by 9 bases, leaving 16 bases between them. This CDR3 has 15 residues. CDR1 is SGHRS, CDR2 YFSETQ, per germline. CDR3: CASSLAPGAFGEQFF. CDR3 nucleotides: TGCGCCAGCAGCTTGGCCCCTGGAGCGTTTGGTGAGCAGTTCTTC.

The CDR3 reads CASNVAGNTIYF. In DNA, the CDR3 is TGTGCCAGCAACGTGGCTGGAAACACCATATATTTT. The chain employs TRBV28 and TRBJ1-3; D unresolved. Trimming cost V 7 bases and J 2 bases, with 6 bases left between them. CDR1 and CDR2 from the germline V gene are MDHEN and SYDVKM. The CDR3 length is 12 residues.

The chain is built from TRBV10-3 and TRBJ2-7, with D tentatively TRBD2 (6 bases). Looked up from germline, CDR1 is ENHRY and CDR2 is SYGVKD. V was pared by 2 bases and J by 0 bases, with 8 bases between. This CDR3 region has 14 residues. The CDR3, as DNA: TGTGCCATCAGTGAGAGGACTACCTCCTACGAGCAGTACTTC. Translated: CAISERTTSYEQYF.

The chain couples TRBV5-4 to TRBJ2-7; D gene unclear. The CDR3 spans 14 residues. Trimming left V 4 bases short and J 3 bases short, with 14 bases between. CDR1 is SGHNT, CDR2 YYREEE, per germline (reference sequence). As DNA, the CDR3 is TGTGCCAGCAGCACCGGGTTTAAGGACTACGAGCAGTACTTC. It yields the protein CASSTGFKDYEQYF.

V and J are TRBV27 and TRBJ2-6; 8 bases align to TRBD1. V shed 6 bases, J shed 4 bases, and the junction held 8 bases outside the gene matches. The CDR3 extends over 16 amino acids. Germline V gives CDR1 MNHEY, CDR2 SMNVEV (reference sequence). Written as DNA, the CDR3 is TGTGCCAGCAGAGGGACAGGCGCGATCGGGGCCAACGTCCTGACTTTC. As protein: CASRGTGAIGANVLTF.

This chain joins TRBV5-1 and TRBJ2-5, with TRBD2 matching 13 bases. Losses at the gene ends were 0 bases for V and 2 bases for J; bases not matched to a gene: 4. CDR3 length equals 17 residues. The germline CDR1 and CDR2 sequences are SGHRS and YFSETQ. CDR3 DNA: TGCGCCAGCAGCTTGGGGACTAGCGGGAGAGTACAAGAGACCCAGTACTTC. Translated: CASSLGTSGRVQETQYF.

The chain has TRBV7-6 and TRBJ2-6; 8 bases agree with TRBD2. CDR1 and CDR2 from the germline V gene are SGHVS and FNYEAQ. The ends lost 5 bases at V and 1 base at J; junction bases unmatched: 10. The CDR3 covers 18 residues. In nucleotides, the CDR3 is TGTGCCAGCAGCCCTGAGAGCGGGGGCCCTTCTGGGGCCAACGTCCTGACTTTC. Translation: CASSPESGGPSGANVLTF. The variable domain in full, with the rest retrieved from reference TRBV7-6 and TRBJ2-6, is GAGVSQSPRYKVTKRGQDVALRCDPISGHVSLYWYRQALGQGPEFLTYFNYEAQQDKSGLPNDRFSAERPEGSISTLTIQRTEQRDSAMYRCASSPESGGPSGANVLTFGAGSRLTVL.

The chain uses TRBV27 and TRBJ2-2, with D possibly matching TRBD1 (5 bases). This CDR3 is built from 14 residues. Trimming shortened V by 3 bases and J by 6 bases, and 11 bases separated the two germline ends. CDR1 and CDR2 from the germline V gene are MNHEY and SMNVEV (reference sequence). Written as DNA, the CDR3 is TGTGCCAGCAGTTTCCTGGGGCAAGCCGGGGAGCTGTTTTTT. This encodes CASSFLGQAGELFF.

For the CDR3, the DNA is TGTGCCAGCAGTGTTCAACCCAGGGGCCAAGAGACCCAGTACTTC. It yields the protein CASSVQPRGQETQYF. This rearrangement joins TRBV6-1 to TRBJ2-5, with D perhaps matching TRBD1 (6 bases). The CDR3 has 15 residues. The germline V gene has CDR1 MNHNS and CDR2 SASEGT. The V end lost 4 bases, the J end lost 1 base, and 13 bases lay between the germline ends.

The chain recombines TRBV9 with TRBJ2-1, with 11 bases aligning to TRBD2. After removal of 4 bases from V and 6 bases from J, the junction contained 6 bases not matched to a gene. Looked up from germline, CDR1 is SGDLS and CDR2 is YYNGEE. The CDR3 extends over 15 amino acids. CDR3 nucleotides: TGTGCCAGCAGCCACACCGGGACTAGCGGCAATGAGCAGTTCTTC. Its protein product is CASSHTGTSGNEQFF.

This chain uses TRBV6-2 or TRBV6-3 with TRBJ1-6, with D unresolved. This CDR3 has 15 amino acids. V was pared by 2 bases and J by 7 bases, with 12 bases between. The germline CDR1 and CDR2 sequences are MNHEY and SVGEGT. The CDR3 loop reads CASSYAGSWNSPLHF. CDR3 DNA sequence: TGTGCCAGCAGTTACGCGGGTTCTTGGAATTCACCCCTCCACTTT.

The chain couples TRBV3-1 (or the pseudogene TRBV3-2) to TRBJ1-5, with TRBD1 matching 8 bases. This CDR3 has 19 residues. Unmatched junction bases numbered 16, after V lost 0 bases and J lost 6 bases. Germline V lookup: CDR1 LGHDT, CDR2 YNNKEL (reference sequence). Here the CDR3 reads CASSQDLGRQGRTVQPQHF. DNA for the CDR3: TGTGCCAGCAGCCAAGATCTAGGGCGACAGGGGAGAACTGTTCAGCCCCAGCATTTT.

V usage is TRBV6-5 and J usage is TRBJ2-5; D remains ambiguous. The length of the CDR3 is 12 residues. The ends were cut back, 7 bases at V and 3 bases at J, with 9 bases in the middle. Germline values: CDR1 MNHEY, CDR2 SVGAGI. This CDR3 reads CASTGPEETQYF. The CDR3 coding sequence is TGTGCCAGCACTGGCCCGGAAGAGACCCAGTACTTC.

The chain couples TRBV4-3 to TRBJ2-7; D remains unclear. Per germline, CDR1 LGHNA and CDR2 YSLEER. This CDR3 has 13 residues. Trimming shortened V by 1 base and J by 3 bases, and 7 bases separated the two germline ends. The CDR3 region has the DNA TGCGCCAGCAGCCAAGCTTTCTTCTACGAGCAGTACTTC. Encoded protein: CASSQAFFYEQYF.

This chain links TRBV5-4 with TRBJ1-2; the D gene is possibly TRBD1 (5 bases). The germline V gene encodes CDR1 SGHNT and CDR2 YYREEE (reference sequence). This CDR3 has 17 amino acids. Trimming pared 2 bases from V and 8 bases from J, leaving 25 bases between. The CDR3 region is CASSLPGRTMETKGYTF. CDR3 nucleotides: TGTGCCAGCAGCTTACCGGGACGGACAATGGAGACAAAGGGCTACACCTTC.

The CDR3 region has the DNA TGTGCCAGCAGCCAAGATTCGGGGAGGGATCAGCCCCAGCATTTT. Protein product: CASSQDSGRDQPQHF. J is TRBJ1-5 and V is TRBV4-2, with D hard to call. The CDR3 is 15 residues long. Germline V gene lookup returns CDR1 LGHNA and CDR2 YNFKEQ. V was cut by 0 bases and J by 5 bases, with 11 bases left in between.

The chain uses TRBV19 and TRBJ1-1; D might be TRBD1 (5 bases). CDR3 length equals 14 residues. V gave up 3 bases and J gave up 2 bases, with 10 bases separating them. Looked up from germline, CDR1 is LNHDA and CDR2 is SQIVND (reference sequence). In nucleotides, the CDR3 is TGTGCCAGTAGTATGGGGCAGTTTAACACTGAAGCTTTCTTT. This codes for CASSMGQFNTEAFF.

This chain uses TRBV7-2 with TRBJ1-1; D not certain. The germline V gene encodes CDR1 SGHTA and CDR2 FQGNSA. V shed 6 bases and J shed 1 base, with 12 bases lying between them. The CDR3 extends over 14 amino acids. This chain's CDR3 is CASSGWATNTEAFF. Here the CDR3 DNA reads TGTGCCAGCAGTGGATGGGCCACGAACACTGAAGCTTTCTTT.

The chain couples TRBV30 to TRBJ2-2; 14 bases match TRBD2. The CDR3 loop spans 18 amino acids. Trimming at V came to 4 bases and at J to 3 bases, leaving 10 bases not matched to a gene. CDR1 GTSNPN and CDR2 SVGIG come from the germline V gene (reference sequence). The CDR3 DNA reads TGTGCCTGGATACGTCGACTAGCGGGAGGGCCCCACACCGGGGAGCTGTTTTTT. This codes for CAWIRRLAGGPHTGELFF.

This sequence joins TRBV19 and TRBJ1-5; 11 bases map to TRBD1. Per the germline V gene, CDR1 is LNHDA and CDR2 is SQIVND (reference sequence). This CDR3 is built from 16 residues. Germline trimming cut 5 bases from V and 2 bases from J; bases unmatched to any gene: 5. This chain's CDR3 is CASSLGTGGGNQPQHF. The CDR3 DNA reads TGTGCCAGTAGTCTAGGGACAGGGGGTGGCAATCAGCCCCAGCATTTT. The whole variable domain, filled in from reference TRBV19 and TRBJ1-5, reads DGGITQSPKYLFRKEGQNVTLSCEQNLNHDAMYWYRQDPGQGLRLIYYSQIVNDFQKGDIAEGYSVSREKKESFPLTVTSAQKNPTAFYLCASSLGTGGGNQPQHFGDGTRLSIL.

In its sample, this clone was seen a few times. V usage is TRBV7-3 and J usage is TRBJ2-1; TRBD2 agrees at 7 bases. J gave up 1 base and V 2 bases, and 2 bases lay outside the gene matches. Germline assignment: CDR1 SGHTA and CDR2 FQGTGA. The CDR3 has 15 amino acids. Here the CDR3 reads CASSLGDYSYNEQFF. In DNA, the CDR3 is TGTGCCAGCAGCTTAGGGGACTATTCCTACAATGAGCAGTTCTTC.